Sequencing of this T cell receptor (beta chain) was carried out in a study of CD8 T cells in Susac syndrome. Study-level findings and limits: Susac-specific public clones found in total CD8+ repertoires numbered 15 to 20, and those in CD8+ TEMRA repertoires numbered about 5. It was in TEMRA cells and active patients that Susac CD8+ clonal expansion peaked.

It was negative isolation that provided the CD8+ and CD4+ T cells, whereas TEMRA cells were enriched by FACS. Details on this clonotype: Its target is unknown.

With random hexamers, reverse transcription was performed on about 0.5 to 1 ug of RNA. Amplification of TCR beta CDR3 by immunoSEQ multiplex PCR spanned 54 Vbeta and 13 Jbeta. TCRdb reprocessed the immunoSEQ multiplex PCR reads via MiXCR and lists one record per CDR3 protein. The sample shows 50,000 to 55,000 distinct CDR3 sequences, over 90% of them seen only once. The TCR sequence derives from a human donor with Susac syndrome. The specimen sequenced was CD8+ T cells from PBMCs.

Here the CDR3 reads CSVEVVDSTEAFF. The DNA of the CDR3 is TGCAGCGTTGAAGTGGTTGATAGCACTGAAGCTTTCTTT. V and J are TRBV29-1 and TRBJ1-1; D gene uncertain. Germline V gives CDR1 SQVTM, CDR2 ANQGSEA. The V gene lost 1 base and the J gene lost 4 bases, with 10 bases spanning the gap. The CDR3 extends over 13 amino acids.